The present TCR beta chain was sequenced within a study of blood T cell repertoires in COVID-19. Study in general: Samples taken during acute and convalescent COVID-19 were collected in the United States, Italy and Spain.

Cohorts were determined from participant-reported clinical history. Participants classified as exposed had met a COVID-19 case within 2 weeks before study entry. The CDR3 extends over 19 amino acids. Germline V CDR1 and CDR2: LGHDT, YNNKEL (reference sequence). V was cut by 1 base and J by 4 bases, with 23 bases left in between. Assay: immunoSEQ multiplex PCR; the TCRdb copy retains only in-frame clones and omits some. The table shows hundreds of thousands of clones, with about 88% occurring only once. The sequence derives from a woman in her twenties or thirties who had been exposed to COVID-19. Material: PBMCs or T cells enriched from blood (not recorded which). The genes are TRBV3-1 (or the pseudogene TRBV3-2) and TRBJ1-5, with D uncertain. The CDR3 sequence: CASSQGSGYGGVGNQPQHF. CDR3 bases: TGTGCCAGCAGCCAAGGATCGGGATATGGCGGGGTAGGGAATCAGCCCCAGCATTTT.